This TCR beta chain came from a study of neurological immune-mediated disorders. Healthy control samples came from blood bank volunteers in Maryland, USA. For the unsorted libraries, 2 million PBMCs stored at -80 C served as input. Study findings and constraints: Subjects shared no identical expanded-clone CDR3 amino acid sequences, suggesting private TCR-beta repertoires in all groups. The most TCR clonal expansion was seen in HTLV-1-associated myelopathy, whereas the least was seen in multiple sclerosis, below the level in healthy controls.

TCRdb re-analysed the 5' RACE reads in MiXCR, keeping a single row per CDR3 protein. The sample contains tens of thousands of distinct CDR3 sequences, under 9.5% of which appear only once. With 1 base removed from V and 2 bases from J, the gap between germline ends came to 9 bases. This CDR3 has 15 amino acids. In germline, CDR1 is SGHAT, CDR2 FQNNGV. This clonotype was counted many times. Its specificity is unknown. Material: PBMCs. The clonotype was recovered from a woman aged 35 to 49 in good health. The chain links TRBV11-2 to TRBJ2-1; TRBD1 might be the D (5 bases). In DNA, the CDR3 is TGTGCCAGCAGCTTAGGGGGCAACACCTACAATGAGCAGTTCTTC. Amino acids: CASSLGGNTYNEQFF.